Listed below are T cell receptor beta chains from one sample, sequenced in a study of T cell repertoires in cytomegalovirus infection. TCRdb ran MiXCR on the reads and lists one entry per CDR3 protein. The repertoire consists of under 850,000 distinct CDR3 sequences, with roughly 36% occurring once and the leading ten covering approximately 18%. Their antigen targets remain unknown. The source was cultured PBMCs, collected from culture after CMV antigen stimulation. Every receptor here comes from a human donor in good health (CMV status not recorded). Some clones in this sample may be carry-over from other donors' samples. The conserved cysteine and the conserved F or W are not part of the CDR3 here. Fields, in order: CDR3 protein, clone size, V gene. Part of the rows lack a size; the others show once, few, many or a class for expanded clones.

cdr3_aa: ASSNPRDRVTDTQY
clone_size: few
v_call: TRBV6-1

cdr3_aa: ASSLVGLAGGGGRKQY
clone_size: few
v_call: TRBV7-8

cdr3_aa: SASLTGQETQY
clone_size: .
v_call: TRBV20-1

cdr3_aa: ASSSGSGGYT
clone_size: few
v_call: TRBV12-3/TRBV12-4

cdr3_aa: ASSWGLAGENSGANVLT
clone_size: few
v_call: TRBV5-1

cdr3_aa: SARDPEKLF
clone_size: .
v_call: TRBV20-1

cdr3_aa: ASSNRQFLNTGELF
clone_size: few
v_call: TRBV7-2

cdr3_aa: ASSLIAREQY
clone_size: many
v_call: TRBV7-8

cdr3_aa: ASSLDPNDYGYT
clone_size: many
v_call: TRBV7-2

cdr3_aa: ASTNPTAEKTNEQF
clone_size: few
v_call: TRBV27

cdr3_aa: ASSLGRGPGEQY
clone_size: .
v_call: TRBV28

cdr3_aa: ASATGGNSPLH
clone_size: .
v_call: TRBV5-1

cdr3_aa: ASSTTGLDYEQY
clone_size: .
v_call: TRBV19

cdr3_aa: ASSPSPSPDTQY
clone_size: .
v_call: TRBV18

cdr3_aa: ASSPGGSGFGREQF
clone_size: .
v_call: TRBV7-7

cdr3_aa: ASSQVPDEQF
clone_size: .
v_call: TRBV14

cdr3_aa: SARDLRGYT
clone_size: .
v_call: TRBV20-1

cdr3_aa: ASSLVGTV
clone_size: few
v_call: TRBV7-9

cdr3_aa: ASSTGPLGTQY
clone_size: few
v_call: TRBV19

cdr3_aa: SARWGSQETQY
clone_size: few
v_call: TRBV20-1

cdr3_aa: ASSQGPGNQPQH
clone_size: .
v_call: TRBV3-1

cdr3_aa: ASSYGGMGF
clone_size: .
v_call: TRBV12-3/TRBV12-4

cdr3_aa: ASSPGQGGGETQY
clone_size: many
v_call: TRBV7-8

cdr3_aa: ASSFPGDQETQY
clone_size: .
v_call: TRBV7-8

cdr3_aa: AGGRLNTEAF
clone_size: .
v_call: TRBV7-4

cdr3_aa: ASSRSGDSHPQY
clone_size: once
v_call: TRBV6-5

cdr3_aa: ASTPEGDTQY
clone_size: .
v_call: TRBV2

cdr3_aa: ATLGAGDIQY
clone_size: few
v_call: TRBV7-9

cdr3_aa: ASSYSDWGRNEQY
clone_size: .
v_call: TRBV6-6

cdr3_aa: SAAEDGDQPQH
clone_size: .
v_call: TRBV20-1

cdr3_aa: SVGGNTGELF
clone_size: few
v_call: TRBV29-1

cdr3_aa: ASSPRDRRQPQH
clone_size: few
v_call: TRBV7-2

cdr3_aa: ASSLSRAGLAGGRNEQF
clone_size: .
v_call: TRBV12-3/TRBV12-4

cdr3_aa: ASSAGTGRNEKLF
clone_size: few
v_call: TRBV7-9

cdr3_aa: ASYGADTQY
clone_size: .
v_call: TRBV5-4

cdr3_aa: ASTLRGYT
clone_size: .
v_call: TRBV12-3/TRBV12-4

cdr3_aa: ASSPPYTNTEAF
clone_size: many
v_call: TRBV7-7

cdr3_aa: SVTDRGDGNEQF
clone_size: .
v_call: TRBV29-1

cdr3_aa: ASSEGQNQETQY
clone_size: .
v_call: TRBV6-6

cdr3_aa: ASSQERQAIYGYT
clone_size: .
v_call: TRBV4-3

cdr3_aa: ASSQDTLVGVYEQY
clone_size: few
v_call: TRBV11-2

cdr3_aa: ASSQELGFSVGYT
clone_size: .
v_call: TRBV4-1

cdr3_aa: ASSVAVDSTDTQY
clone_size: once
v_call: TRBV7-8

cdr3_aa: ASTKEGLAVGEQF
clone_size: .
v_call: TRBV2

cdr3_aa: ASSIDQGAQETQY
clone_size: .
v_call: TRBV19

cdr3_aa: ASSRQPLTYEQY
clone_size: few
v_call: TRBV12-3/TRBV12-4

cdr3_aa: ASSLFRSYEQY
clone_size: many
v_call: TRBV5-6

cdr3_aa: ASSLASGVASGQEQF
clone_size: many
v_call: TRBV7-8

cdr3_aa: ASSLERVRVDEQF
clone_size: .
v_call: TRBV5-8